The clone carrying this T cell receptor (beta chain) was seen just once. Antigen unknown. The data were taken from a study of T cell responses to AZD1222 COVID-19 vaccine. The V end lost 3 bases, the J end lost 2 bases, and 8 bases lay between the germline ends. The CDR3 sequence is 13 residues long. The V gene's germline CDR1 is SQVTM and CDR2 ANQGSEA. TCRdb keeps only in-frame clones here, not all; method: immunoSEQ multiplex PCR. The table lists 100,000 to 150,000 clones, about 90% of them singletons. The study's findings and limits: Most donors were white British, females outnumbered males, and clonal diversity was possibly underestimated.

This material consisted of peripheral blood, taken on day 0 of MenACWY control vaccination. This TCR was sampled from an adult in good health. This chain links TRBV29-1 with TRBJ2-1; possible D gene TRBD2, 6 bases. The DNA of the CDR3 is TGCAGCGTTGAGGACTACCCCTACAATGAGCAGTTCTTC. It codes for CSVEDYPYNEQFF.